Following are 17 T cell receptor beta chains from one sample sequenced in a study of technical replicates of blood from several donors. Some clones are missing from TCRdb's copy, which holds only in-frame ones; the method was immunoSEQ multiplex PCR. The sample includes 80,000 or so clones, under 99% of them seen just once. Sequencing was performed on T cells isolated from PBMCs. Source of these receptors: a human donor in good health.

The rearrangement joins TRBV19 to TRBJ1-1; D unclear. Trimming cost V 2 bases and J 1 base, with 5 bases left between them. The CDR3 extends over 13 amino acids. Germline V gene data show CDR1 as LNHDA and CDR2 as SQIVND (reference sequence). CDR3 nucleotide sequence: TGTGCCAGTAGTATATCAAAGAACACTGAAGCTTTCTTT. Translating it yields CASSISKNTEAFF.

The chain recombines TRBV11-3 with TRBJ1-2, with unresolved D. V gave up 1 base and J gave up 1 base, with 10 bases separating them. The CDR3 has 15 amino acids. Germline loops: CDR1 SGHNT, CDR2 YENEEA. The CDR3 DNA reads as TGTGCCAGCAGCTTAGTCGCAACAGATAACTATGGCTACACCTTC. Protein sequence: CASSLVATDNYGYTF.

The V call is TRBV12-5, the J call TRBJ2-7; 7 nucleotides agree with TRBD1. The CDR3 extends over 13 amino acids. V shed 5 bases, J shed 2 bases, and the junction held 3 bases outside the gene matches. The germline CDR1 and CDR2 sequences are LGHNT and FRNRAP. Here the CDR3 DNA reads TGTGCTAGTGGTCGGGACAGCACCTACGAGCAGTACTTC. This codes for CASGRDSTYEQYF. The full variable domain, completed using reference TRBV12-5 and TRBJ2-7, is DARVTQTPRHKVTEMGQEVTMRCQPILGHNTVFWYRQTMMQGLELLAYFRNRAPLDDSGMPKDRFSAEMPDATLATLKIQPSEPRDSAVYFCASGRDSTYEQYFGPGTRLTVT.

The chain is built from TRBV7-9 and TRBJ2-5; TRBD1 matches 8 bases. Germline loops: CDR1 SEHNR, CDR2 FQNEAQ (reference sequence). This CDR3 comprises 14 residues. With 5 bases clipped from V and 3 bases from J, the junction kept 5 bases outside the gene matches. CDR3 residues: CASSRDRLEETQYF. CDR3 DNA: TGTGCCAGCAGCAGGGACAGGCTGGAAGAGACCCAGTACTTC.

The CDR3 bases are TGCAGCGTTCTTGCTATGTCCGAAAAACTGTTTTTT. Protein: CSVLAMSEKLFF. V and J are TRBV29-1 and TRBJ1-4; D remains unclear. Trimming left V 5 bases short and J 8 bases short, with 12 bases between. Germline assignment: CDR1 SQVTM and CDR2 ANQGSEA. The CDR3 runs 12 residues.

The gene calls are TRBV10-3 and TRBJ1-2; D is unresolved. Germline values: CDR1 ENHRY, CDR2 SYGVKD. The V end lost 2 bases, the J end lost 4 bases, and 8 bases lay between the germline ends. This CDR3 region has 13 residues. CDR3: CAISEGSPYGYTF. DNA for the CDR3: TGTGCCATCAGTGAGGGTAGTCCCTATGGCTACACCTTC.

CDR3 amino acids: CASSQVGGRNEKLFF. CDR3 bases: TGCGCCAGCAGCCAAGTCGGGGGGAGAAATGAAAAACTGTTTTTT. This rearrangement joins TRBV4-1 to TRBJ1-4, with D maybe TRBD1 (5 bases). The CDR3 covers 15 residues. The V and J ends lost 1 base and 5 bases respectively, with 11 bases between them. Germline V gene lookup returns CDR1 MGHRA and CDR2 YSYEKL.

The J gene is TRBJ1-4, the V gene TRBV13, with D possibly TRBD1 on 5 matching bases. The CDR3 covers 15 residues. Germline values: CDR1 PRHDT, CDR2 FYEKMQ (reference sequence). The V gene lost 0 bases and the J gene lost 8 bases, with 13 bases spanning the gap. The CDR3 sequence: CASSLGLGGEEKLFF. The CDR3 DNA sequence: TGTGCCAGCAGCTTAGGCCTCGGAGGGGAGGAAAAACTGTTTTTT.

The chain has TRBV28 and TRBJ2-6, with a tentative D call TRBD1 (6 bases). Germline assignment: CDR1 MDHEN and CDR2 SYDVKM. The length of the CDR3 is 15 residues. Trimming cost V 8 bases and J 4 bases, with 15 bases left between them. CDR3 sequence: CASRGRGNGANVLTF. CDR3 sequence (DNA): TGTGCCAGCCGGGGCAGGGGAAACGGGGCCAACGTCCTGACTTTC.

CDR3 bases: TGTGCCAGTAGTTGGGGACAGGGAGTATACGAGCAGTACTTC. Its translation: CASSWGQGVYEQYF. The chain joins TRBV19 to TRBJ2-7; 9 bases agree with TRBD1. The CDR3 loop spans 14 amino acids. After removal of 5 bases from V and 4 bases from J, the junction contained 6 bases not matched to a gene. Germline V lookup: CDR1 LNHDA, CDR2 SQIVND (reference sequence).

V usage is TRBV28 and J usage is TRBJ1-4; 7 nucleotides line up with TRBD1. The CDR3 is made up of 14 amino acids. Germline CDR1 MDHEN, CDR2 SYDVKM. Losses at the gene ends were 4 bases for V and 8 bases for J; bases not matched to a gene: 7. CDR3 protein: CASSSQGVWEKLFF. DNA of the CDR3: TGTGCCAGCAGTTCTCAGGGGGTTTGGGAAAAACTGTTTTTT.

The chain is built from TRBV2 and TRBJ2-7; D unresolved. Germline CDR1 reads SNHLY; CDR2 reads FYNNEI. V was clipped by 3 bases and J by 0 bases, with 6 bases between them. The CDR3 spans 13 residues. DNA of the CDR3: TGTGCCAGCAGTGACGGAGCCTCCTACGAGCAGTACTTC. Residues: CASSDGASYEQYF.

The chain links TRBV18 to TRBJ1-1; weak D call: TRBD1 (6 bases). The CDR3 covers 15 residues. From germline, CDR1 is KGHSH and CDR2 LQKENI. The V end was cut by 3 bases, the J end by 7 bases, with 18 bases between. The CDR3 sequence: CASSPPQARGIEAFF. The CDR3 DNA sequence: TGTGCCAGCTCACCCCCACAAGCTAGGGGGATTGAAGCTTTCTTT.

The V call is TRBV11-2, the J call TRBJ2-2; 7 nucleotides match TRBD2. CDR3 length equals 15 residues. The germline CDR1 and CDR2 sequences are SGHAT and FQNNGV. V lost 7 bases, J lost 4 bases, and 9 bases stayed unmatched. The DNA of the CDR3 is TGTGCCAGCAAACGTCCTAGCGGAATCACCGGGGAGCTGTTTTTT. Translation: CASKRPSGITGELFF.

V gene TRBV7-6 combines with J gene TRBJ2-7; TRBD1 agrees at 7 bases. Looked up from germline, CDR1 is SGHVS and CDR2 is FNYEAQ. This CDR3 has 13 amino acids. With 5 bases clipped from V and 4 bases from J, the junction kept 5 bases outside the gene matches. The CDR3 region has the DNA TGTGCCAGCAGCCCGGAGACAGGGTACGAGCAGTACTTC. Its protein product is CASSPETGYEQYF.

The rearrangement joins TRBV2 to TRBJ2-1; D is uncertain. CDR1 is SNHLY, CDR2 FYNNEI, per germline. The V end lost 2 bases, the J end lost 0 bases, and 8 bases lay between the germline ends. The CDR3 has 15 amino acids. The CDR3 here is CASSERSSSYNEQFF. In DNA form, the CDR3 reads TGTGCCAGCAGTGAAAGATCGAGCTCCTACAATGAGCAGTTCTTC.

This chain connects TRBV5-1 to TRBJ1-4; D may be TRBD1 (6 bases). From germline, CDR1 is SGHRS and CDR2 YFSETQ. The CDR3 runs 14 residues. Trimming cost V 0 bases and J 8 bases, with 11 bases left between them. The CDR3 bases are TGCGCCAGCAGCTTGGGACAGGCCGGGGAAAAACTGTTTTTT. Residues: CASSLGQAGEKLFF.